These 17 T cell receptor beta chains were sequenced from one sample in a study of cytomegalovirus exposure and HLA in healthy donors. The PCR was carried out with 60 Vbeta primers and 13 Jbeta primers. The repertoire was sequenced with immunoSEQ multiplex PCR; TCRdb's copy has only in-frame clones and lacks some. The sample has about 100,000 clones; around 74% are singletons. Sequenced sample: PBMCs. These receptors were taken from a man in his forties or fifties in good health and CMV-seropositive.

This clone has only one observation. The chain combines TRBV5-6 with TRBJ2-4, with D perhaps TRBD1 (6 bases). V was pared by 0 bases and J by 3 bases, with 16 bases between. The germline gives CDR1 SGHDT, CDR2 YYEEEE. The CDR3 covers 17 residues. The CDR3 DNA sequence: TGTGCCAGCAGCTTGGGGGTGCCCGGGACAAGCAAAAACATTCAGTACTTC. This codes for CASSLGVPGTSKNIQYF.

The chain has TRBV6-5 and TRBJ2-7, with D perhaps matching TRBD1 (6 bases). The CDR3 runs 12 residues. Germline V gene data show CDR1 as MNHEY and CDR2 as SVGAGI. V lost 10 bases and J lost 4, with 14 bases in between. The CDR3 region has the DNA TGTGCCAACCCAAAAGGGGGTTACGAGCAGTACTTC. Translated, it gives CANPKGGYEQYF.

This rearrangement joins TRBV10-3 to TRBJ2-5; TRBD2 is a possible D gene (5 bases). Germline V gene sequence: CDR1 ENHRY, CDR2 SYGVKD. Trimming shortened V by 11 bases and J by 5 bases, and 21 bases separated the two germline ends. The CDR3 extends over 14 amino acids. The CDR3 is CAARGASSMETQYF. The CDR3 DNA reads TGTGCCGCACGGGGTGCTAGCTCTATGGAGACCCAGTACTTC.

The J gene is TRBJ2-1, the V gene TRBV11-2; possibly TRBD1 for D (6 bases). Looked up from germline, CDR1 is SGHAT and CDR2 is FQNNGV. Trimming took 1 base from V and 12 from J, leaving 7 bases between them. The CDR3 contains 11 residues. The chain's CDR3 is CASSLVRGQFF. The CDR3 DNA is TGTGCCAGCAGCTTAGTCAGGGGGCAGTTCTTC.

V is TRBV9 and J is TRBJ1-4; D is possibly TRBD1 (6 bases). Germline V CDR1 and CDR2: SGDLS, YYNGEE. V dropped 4 bases and J dropped 7 bases, with 17 bases sitting between them. This CDR3 region has 15 residues. The CDR3 DNA reads TGTGCCAGCAGCCCGGGGACACTAAACACTGAAAAACTGTTTTTT. Its protein is CASSPGTLNTEKLFF.

This chain joins TRBV4-2 and TRBJ2-7; tentatively, D is TRBD2 (6 bases). The CDR3 has 17 residues. V lost 1 base, J lost 4 bases, and 20 bases lay in between. Per germline, CDR1 LGHNA and CDR2 YNFKEQ. CDR3 sequence reads: CASSQGRGTTDGYEQYF. The CDR3, as DNA: TGTGCCAGCAGCCAAGGTCGGGGGACCACCGACGGTTACGAGCAGTACTTC.

This rearrangement joins TRBV23-1 to TRBJ1-5; a possible D gene is TRBD1 (5 bases). TRBV23-1 is sorted into the ORF group, with uncertain function. CDR3 length: 16 amino acids. The V end lost 4 bases, the J end lost 7 bases, and 20 bases lay between the germline ends. The CDR3 reads CASSPLGPFGRQPQHF. CDR3 nucleotides: TGCGCCAGCAGTCCCTTGGGGCCTTTTGGGCGCCAGCCCCAGCATTTT.

V and J are TRBV5-4 and TRBJ2-7; the D is unclear. Germline V gene data show CDR1 as SGHNT and CDR2 as YYREEE (reference sequence). Trimming shortened V by 1 base and J by 6 bases, and 11 bases separated the two germline ends. This CDR3 has 13 residues. CDR3 sequence reads: CASSLPNEAEQYF. The CDR3 nucleotides are TGTGCCAGCAGCTTGCCTAACGAAGCCGAGCAGTACTTC.

The chain carries TRBV5-1 and TRBJ1-1; 10 nucleotides line up with TRBD1. The CDR3 sequence is 15 residues long. The ends lost 4 bases at V and 6 bases at J; junction bases unmatched: 9. The V gene's germline CDR1 is SGHRS and CDR2 YFSETQ. The CDR3 bases are TGCGCCAGCAGCGGCCGACAGGGGGCCTCCGCTGAAGCTTTCTTT. Amino acids: CASSGRQGASAEAFF.

In the case of this clone: This may stem from a read error, because a much larger clone lies one nucleotide away. The chain employs TRBV7-9 and TRBJ1-2; 7 positions match TRBD1. The CDR3 totals 11 residues. Trimming took 5 bases from V and 8 from J; bases not matched to a gene: 2. CDR1 and CDR2 from the germline V gene are SEHNR and FQNEAQ (reference sequence). The CDR3 here is CASSGGQGYTF. DNA for the CDR3: TGTGCCAGCAGCGGGGGACAGGGCTACACCTTC.

The chain has TRBV27 and TRBJ2-3; TRBD2 matches 11 bases. After removal of 1 base from V and 8 bases from J, the junction contained 5 bases not matched to a gene. CDR1 MNHEY and CDR2 SMNVEV come from the germline V gene (reference sequence). This CDR3 contains 15 residues. CDR3 nucleotides: TGTGCCAGCAGTTTATTAGCGGGGGGGCCTGGTACGCAGTATTTT. Amino acid sequence: CASSLLAGGPGTQYF.

The chain combines TRBV6-6 with TRBJ1-2; TRBD1 agrees at 7 bases. The CDR3 loop spans 15 amino acids. The germline gives CDR1 MNHNY, CDR2 SVGAGI (reference sequence). Trimming at V came to 4 bases and at J to 4 bases, leaving 9 bases not matched to a gene. The CDR3 sequence: CASSSPDRKGYGYTF. The CDR3 coding sequence is TGTGCCAGCAGTTCCCCGGACAGGAAAGGCTATGGCTACACCTTC.

This chain links TRBV5-1 with TRBJ2-7; TRBD2 matches at 14 bases. The ends lost 7 bases at V and 2 bases at J; junction bases unmatched: 11. The CDR3 consists of 17 residues. CDR1 is SGHRS and CDR2 is YFSETQ in the germline V gene. CDR3 amino acids: CASGKRTSGGNTYEQYF. The CDR3, as DNA: TGCGCCAGCGGGAAGCGGACTAGCGGGGGGAATACCTACGAGCAGTACTTC.

The chain uses TRBV10-3 and TRBJ1-3, with 7 bases identical to TRBD1. The CDR3 is 15 residues long. With 7 bases clipped from V and 0 bases from J, the junction kept 6 bases outside the gene matches. Germline lookup yields CDR1 ENHRY and CDR2 SYGVKD. CDR3 DNA sequence: TGTGCCATCACCTCGGGACAGATCTCTGGAAACACCATATATTTT. Residues: CAITSGQISGNTIYF.

The CDR3, as DNA: TGTGCCAGCAGCTTCGCAGGGCCGGGTCAGCCCCAGCATTTT. As protein: CASSFAGPGQPQHF. This sequence joins TRBV7-2 and TRBJ1-5; tentatively, D is TRBD1 (5 bases). CDR1 and CDR2 (germline): SGHTA, FQGNSA. Trimming pared 3 bases from V and 6 bases from J, leaving 12 bases between. This CDR3 region has 14 residues. Supplemented by reference TRBV7-2 and TRBJ1-5, the full variable domain reads GAGVSQSPSNKVTEKGKDVELRCDPISGHTALYWYRQSLGQGLEFLIYFQGNSAPDKSGLPSDRFSAERTGGSVSTLTIQRTQQEDSAVYLCASSFAGPGQPQHFGDGTRLSIL.

This chain links TRBV30 with TRBJ2-1; no clear D gene. Germline V lookup: CDR1 GTSNPN, CDR2 SVGIG (reference sequence). The CDR3 is 14 residues long. V was clipped by 3 bases and J by 0 bases, with 9 bases between them. The CDR3 protein is CAWRVLSSYNEQFF. The CDR3 nucleotides are TGTGCCTGGAGGGTACTAAGCTCCTACAATGAGCAGTTCTTC.

This clone was observed once. V and J are TRBV6-5 and TRBJ1-6; tentative D call: TRBD1 (6 bases). The CDR3 totals 15 residues. V lost 3 bases and J 5 bases, leaving 11 bases between the germline ends. Per the germline V gene, CDR1 is MNHEY and CDR2 is SVGAGI. The CDR3 region has the DNA TGTGCCAGCAGTTATAGGCGGACAGATAATTCACCCCTCCACTTT. Amino acid sequence: CASSYRRTDNSPLHF.